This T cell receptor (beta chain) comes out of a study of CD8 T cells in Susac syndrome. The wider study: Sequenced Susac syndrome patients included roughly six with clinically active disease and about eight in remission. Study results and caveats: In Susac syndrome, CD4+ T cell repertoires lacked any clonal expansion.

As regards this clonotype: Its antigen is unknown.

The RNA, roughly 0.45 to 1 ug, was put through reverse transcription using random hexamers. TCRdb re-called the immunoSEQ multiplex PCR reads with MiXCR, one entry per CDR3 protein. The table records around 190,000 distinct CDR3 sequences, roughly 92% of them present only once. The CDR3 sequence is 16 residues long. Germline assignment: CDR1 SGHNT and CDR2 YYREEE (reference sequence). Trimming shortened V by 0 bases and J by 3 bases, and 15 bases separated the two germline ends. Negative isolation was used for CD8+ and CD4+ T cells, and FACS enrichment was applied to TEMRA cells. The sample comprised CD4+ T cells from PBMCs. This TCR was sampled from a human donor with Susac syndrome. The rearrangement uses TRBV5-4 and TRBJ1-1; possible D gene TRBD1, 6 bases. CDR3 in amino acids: CASSLASRGHHTEAFF. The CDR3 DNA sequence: TGTGCCAGCAGCTTGGCCTCCCGGGGGCACCACACTGAAGCTTTCTTT.